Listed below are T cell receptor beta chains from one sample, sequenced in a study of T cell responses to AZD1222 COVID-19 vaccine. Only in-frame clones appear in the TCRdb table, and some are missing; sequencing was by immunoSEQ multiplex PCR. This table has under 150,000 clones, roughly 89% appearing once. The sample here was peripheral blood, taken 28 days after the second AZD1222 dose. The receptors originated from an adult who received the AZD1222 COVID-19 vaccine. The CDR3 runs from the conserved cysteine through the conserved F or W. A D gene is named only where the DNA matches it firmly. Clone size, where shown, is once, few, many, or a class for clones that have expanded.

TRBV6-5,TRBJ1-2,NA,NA,TGTGCCAGCTCGCCCGATGGCTATGGCTACACCTTC,CASSPDGYGYTF
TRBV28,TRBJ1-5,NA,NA,TGTGCCAGCAGGACCGTTAATCAGCCCCAGCATTTT,CASRTVNQPQHF
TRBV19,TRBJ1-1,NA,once,TGTGCCAGTAGTATGACAGGACTTGAAGCTTTCTTT,CASSMTGLEAFF
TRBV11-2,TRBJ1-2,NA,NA,TGTGCCAGCGGATCCCGAATAGGCTACACCTTC,CASGSRIGYTF
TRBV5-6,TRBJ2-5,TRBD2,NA,TGTGCCAGCACCATAGCGGGGGGAAAGACCCAGTACTTC,CASTIAGGKTQYF
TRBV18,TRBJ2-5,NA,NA,TGTGCCAGCTCACCTGCCCTTCAAGAGACCCAGTACTTC,CASSPALQETQYF
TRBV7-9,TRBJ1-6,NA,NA,TGTGCCAGCAGCTTAGCAATAGATAATTCACCCCTCCACTTT,CASSLAIDNSPLHF
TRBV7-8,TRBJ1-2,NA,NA,TGTGCCAGCAGCCTTCAAGGGGGACAATCGATCTATGGCTACACCTTC,CASSLQGGQSIYGYTF
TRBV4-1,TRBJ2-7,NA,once,TGCGCCAGCAGCCAAGACAGGAGCTACTACGAGCAGTACTTC,CASSQDRSYYEQYF
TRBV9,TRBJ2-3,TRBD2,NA,TGTGCCAGCAGCTCTGGGACTAGTCGGAGCACAGATACGCAGTATTTT,CASSSGTSRSTDTQYF
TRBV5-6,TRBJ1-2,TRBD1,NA,TGTGCCAGCAGCTTCATGGACAGGGTCTACTATGGCTACACCTTC,CASSFMDRVYYGYTF
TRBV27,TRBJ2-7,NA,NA,TGTGCCAGCAGTTTAGCCTACGGATCCTACGAGCAGTACTTC,CASSLAYGSYEQYF
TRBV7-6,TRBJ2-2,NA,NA,TGTGCCAGCAGCTGGAACGGGGGAGGTAACACCGGGGAGCTGTTTTTT,CASSWNGGGNTGELFF
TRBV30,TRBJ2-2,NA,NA,TGTGCCTGGAGTGTACCGTGGGGACACGATAACACCGGGGAGCTGTTTTTT,CAWSVPWGHDNTGELFF
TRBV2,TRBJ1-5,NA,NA,TGTGCCAGCACCGACCCCAGGGTTGCACACAGCAATCAGCCCCAGCATTTT,CASTDPRVAHSNQPQHF
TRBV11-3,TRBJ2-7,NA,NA,TGTGCCAGCAGCTCAGTAACAGGGTCTGAGCAGTACTTC,CASSSVTGSEQYF
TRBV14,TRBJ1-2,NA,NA,TGTGCCAGCAGCCCGCACTACTCTCCCAACGACAGTCGCTATGGCTACACCTTC,CASSPHYSPNDSRYGYTF
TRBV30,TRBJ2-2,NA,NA,TGTGCCTGGAGTGCTGGGGAGGCGGACACCGGGGAGCTGTTTTTT,CAWSAGEADTGELFF
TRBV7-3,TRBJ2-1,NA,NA,TGTGCCAGCAGCTTAACTCCGACTAGTTTAGATGAGCAGTTCTTC,CASSLTPTSLDEQFF
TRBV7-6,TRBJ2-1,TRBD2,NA,TGTGCCAGCACCGGGGGGAGCGGGAGAGGCAATGAGCAGTTCTTC,CASTGGSGRGNEQFF
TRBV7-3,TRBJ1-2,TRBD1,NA,TGTGCCAGCAGCTTAGGCCCGACAGGGGGCTTAAGTGGCTACACCTTC,CASSLGPTGGLSGYTF
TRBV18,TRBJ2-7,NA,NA,TGTGCCAGCTCACCGTCAACCTACGAGCAGTACTTC,CASSPSTYEQYF
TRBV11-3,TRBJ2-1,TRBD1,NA,TGTGCCAGCAGCTTATTTGGACAGGGTTACAATGAGCAGTTCTTC,CASSLFGQGYNEQFF
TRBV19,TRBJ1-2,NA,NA,TGTGCCAGTAGTGTCGCCCGGACCCTCAACTATGGCTACACCTTC,CASSVARTLNYGYTF
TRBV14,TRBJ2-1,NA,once,TGTGCCAGCAGCCAGATGCGGGGCCCTCCAACTCGTGACAATGAGCAGTTCTTC,CASSQMRGPPTRDNEQFF
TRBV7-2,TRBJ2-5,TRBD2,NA,TGTGCCAGCAGCTCTCGGGGGGTAGGGACTAGCGTCGCTGGGGCCCAGTACTTC,CASSSRGVGTSVAGAQYF
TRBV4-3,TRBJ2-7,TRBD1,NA,TGCGCCAGCAGCCCCTCGGCAGGGGGCTCCTACGAGCAGTACTTC,CASSPSAGGSYEQYF
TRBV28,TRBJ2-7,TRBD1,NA,TGTGCCAGCATCAGGACAGGGACCTACGAGCAGTACTTC,CASIRTGTYEQYF
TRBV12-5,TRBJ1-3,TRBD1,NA,TGTGCTAGTGGTTTGGTAACAGGGGGCCACTCTGGAAACACCATATATTTT,CASGLVTGGHSGNTIYF